These 28 T cell receptor beta chains originate from one sample sequenced in a study of blood T cells in healthy people across ages. Together with a sample-barcoded 5' primer, a J-beta primer mix was included in a second PCR lasting about 7 to 11 cycles. TCRdb re-called the 5' RACE reads through MiXCR, storing one row per CDR3 protein. The sample lists fewer than 800,000 distinct CDR3 sequences, roughly 25% occurring once. These data were also reused for a study on T cells of mothers and their children.

Sequenced sample: blood. These receptor sequences come from a boy aged 5-17 years in good health.

The chain's CDR3 is CASSSDPSYEQYF. As DNA, the CDR3 is TGTGCCAGCAGCTCGGATCCGTCCTACGAGCAGTACTTC. This rearrangement joins TRBV7-9 to TRBJ2-7; D remains ambiguous. Germline V lookup: CDR1 SEHNR, CDR2 FQNEAQ (reference sequence). The length of the CDR3 is 13 residues. V lost 4 bases and J lost 1, with 8 bases in between.

This clonotype has just a few counts. The chain joins TRBV7-9 to TRBJ2-5; D remains unclear. Germline V lookup: CDR1 SEHNR, CDR2 FQNEAQ (reference sequence). The ends were cut back, 3 bases at V and 7 bases at J, with 6 bases in the middle. The CDR3 is made up of 11 amino acids. CDR3 sequence (DNA): TGTGCCAGCAGCTTGGTTTGGACCCAGTACTTC. Its protein product is CASSLVWTQYF.

The chain combines TRBV29-1 with TRBJ2-7; possible D gene TRBD2, 5 bases. Per the germline V gene, CDR1 is SQVTM and CDR2 is ANQGSEA. V lost 3 bases and J 1 base, leaving 10 bases between the germline ends. This CDR3 comprises 13 residues. The CDR3 bases are TGCAGCGTTGACAACCCGGGGTCCTACGAGCAGTACTTC. This translates into CSVDNPGSYEQYF.

The chain is built from TRBV7-8 and TRBJ2-3; TRBD2 matches at 11 bases. Per germline, CDR1 SGHVS and CDR2 FQNEAQ. The V gene end was trimmed by 4 bases and the J gene end by 4 bases; junction bases not matched to a gene: 1. The CDR3 loop spans 14 amino acids. The CDR3 nucleotides are TGTGCCAGCAGCTGGGGACTAGCGGCAGATACGCAGTATTTT. It is translated as CASSWGLAADTQYF.

This clonotype was found a few times. V is TRBV6-5 and J is TRBJ2-3, with unresolved D. V dropped 0 bases and J dropped 4 bases, with 5 bases sitting between them. CDR1 MNHEY and CDR2 SVGAGI come from the germline V gene. The CDR3 length is 13 residues. The CDR3 loop reads CASSYSGADTQYF. The DNA of the CDR3 is TGTGCCAGCAGTTACTCCGGTGCAGATACGCAGTATTTT.

The chain combines TRBV20-1 with TRBJ2-1, with TRBD2 matching 11 bases. Germline CDR1 DFQATT, CDR2 SNEGSKA (reference sequence). The CDR3 has 19 residues. The junction had 16 bases not matched to a gene; V was cut back by 1 base and J by 5 bases. DNA of the CDR3: TGCAGTGCTAGAGGATGGGGAACTAGCGGGAGTGGTTGGAACAATGAGCAGTTCTTC. This encodes CSARGWGTSGSGWNNEQFF.

This rearrangement joins TRBV7-9 to TRBJ2-1; 10 nucleotides match TRBD2. This CDR3 spans 15 amino acids. The germline V gene has CDR1 SEHNR and CDR2 FQNEAQ (reference sequence). J lost 9 bases, V lost 6 bases, and 11 bases had no gene match. The DNA for the CDR3 is TGTGCCAGCAGGCCCTTAGCGGGAGGTGTTGGTGAGCAGTTCTTC. It encodes CASRPLAGGVGEQFF.

The rearrangement joins TRBV3-1 to TRBJ1-1; D not certain. Germline V gene sequence: CDR1 LGHDT, CDR2 YNNKEL (reference sequence). V was trimmed by 2 bases and J by 8 bases, leaving 12 bases between them. The CDR3 runs to 13 residues. CDR3 DNA: TGTGCCAGCAGCCAATACCCCCAGAACGAAGCTTTCTTT. Protein: CASSQYPQNEAFF.

The genes are TRBV2 and TRBJ2-1, with 11 bases matching TRBD2. The J segment lost 8 bases and the V segment lost 6 bases, leaving 12 bases of the junction unmatched. The germline CDR1 and CDR2 sequences are SNHLY and FYNNEI. The CDR3 has 16 residues. Written as DNA, the CDR3 is TGTGCCAGCAGGGAATTAGCGGGGGGGCTCAAGGATGAGCAGTTCTTC. Its translation: CASRELAGGLKDEQFF.

The J gene is TRBJ2-7, the V gene TRBV7-8; D is perhaps TRBD2 (6 bases). V was clipped by 4 bases and J by 0 bases, with 10 bases between them. CDR3 length: 14 amino acids. The germline gives CDR1 SGHVS, CDR2 FQNEAQ. The CDR3 nucleotides read TGTGCCAGCAGCTCCCGGAGGGACTCCTACGAGCAGTACTTC. Protein sequence: CASSSRRDSYEQYF.

The chain recombines TRBV20-1 with TRBJ1-3; possibly TRBD1 for D (5 bases). Germline values: CDR1 DFQATT, CDR2 SNEGSKA (reference sequence). The length of the CDR3 is 15 residues. V lost 6 bases and J 3 bases, leaving 18 bases between the germline ends. The CDR3 DNA reads TGCAGTGCCATCCCGACAGTTAATGTTGGAAACACCATATATTTT. Translated, it gives CSAIPTVNVGNTIYF.

The sample holds a few counts of this clonotype. The rearrangement uses TRBV4-3 and TRBJ1-3, with unresolved D. CDR3 length: 16 residues. CDR1 and CDR2 from the germline V gene are LGHNA and YSLEER. V was trimmed by 2 bases and J by 0 bases, leaving 11 bases between them. The CDR3 DNA follows: TGCGCCAGCAGCCAACGACACCGGAGCTCTGGAAACACCATATATTTT. It specifies CASSQRHRSSGNTIYF.

This chain connects TRBV10-3 to TRBJ2-3; 7 bases map to TRBD2. This CDR3 region has 17 residues. Germline CDR1 ENHRY, CDR2 SYGVKD. V shed 8 bases and J 2 bases; nucleotides not matched to a gene: 16. The CDR3 DNA follows: TGTGCCATCGGCCAAGAGGGAGGGCCGGATTTCACAGATACGCAGTATTTT. Amino acid sequence: CAIGQEGGPDFTDTQYF.

This clonotype was counted once. V is TRBV6-5 and J is TRBJ2-3; no reliable D call. Germline CDR1 is MNHEY and CDR2 is SVGAGI. The CDR3 consists of 15 residues. V lost 6 bases to trimming and J lost 2 bases, with 15 bases between them. The CDR3 loop is CASRISYASTDTQYF. The DNA for the CDR3 is TGTGCCAGCAGAATTTCCTACGCCTCCACAGATACGCAGTATTTT.

The gene calls are TRBV29-1 and TRBJ2-5, with D perhaps TRBD1 or TRBD2 (5 bases each). The CDR3 extends over 13 amino acids. The germline gives CDR1 SQVTM, CDR2 ANQGSEA. For the CDR3, the DNA is TGCGGCTCTCCAGGGAGAAGTGGGGAGACCCAGTACTTC. It encodes CGSPGRSGETQYF. Variable domain in full (rest from reference TRBV29-1 and TRBJ2-5): SAVISQKPSRDICQRGTSLTIQCQVDSQVTMMFWYRQQPGQSLTLIATANQGSEATYESGFVIDKFPISRPNLTFSTLTVSNMSPEDSSIYLCGSPGRSGETQYFGPGTRLLVL.

This clonotype was detected a few times. The chain couples TRBV2 to TRBJ1-1, with 8 positions matching TRBD1. The CDR3 has 15 amino acids. With 3 bases clipped from V and 3 bases from J, the junction kept 6 bases outside the gene matches. Per the germline V gene, CDR1 is SNHLY and CDR2 is FYNNEI. The CDR3 DNA reads as TGTGCCAGCAGTGACCCGGGACAGGATTACACTGAAGCTTTCTTT. This sequence encodes CASSDPGQDYTEAFF.

The V and J genes are TRBV28 and TRBJ2-5; weak D call: TRBD2 (5 bases). CDR3 length equals 16 residues. Trimming took off 2 bases at V and 1 base at J, with 14 bases between the two ends. Per the germline V gene, CDR1 is MDHEN and CDR2 is SYDVKM. CDR3 sequence: CASSLVTPAVQETQYF. The CDR3 coding sequence is TGTGCCAGCAGTTTAGTTACCCCAGCGGTCCAAGAGACCCAGTACTTC.

The chain combines TRBV4-3 with TRBJ2-5; 9 positions agree with TRBD2. The CDR3 sequence is 16 residues long. V gave up 1 base and J gave up 1 base; unmatched junction bases: 4. Germline CDR1 LGHNA, CDR2 YSLEER. In DNA form, the CDR3 reads TGCGCCAGCAGCCAAGGGACTAGCGTCCCCCAAGAGACCCAGTACTTC. Its translation: CASSQGTSVPQETQYF.

The chain uses TRBV5-1 and TRBJ2-1, with 7 bases that match TRBD2. The V and J ends lost 0 bases and 8 bases, in that order; junction bases with no gene match: 8. CDR1 and CDR2 (germline): SGHRS, YFSETQ. The CDR3 consists of 15 residues. The CDR3 here is CASSLAGGYWDEQFF. The DNA of the CDR3 is TGCGCCAGCAGCTTGGCCGGGGGGTACTGGGATGAGCAGTTCTTC.

The sample holds many counts of this clonotype. The J gene is TRBJ1-1, the V gene TRBV5-1, with D perhaps TRBD1 (5 bases). Germline CDR1 and CDR2: SGHRS and YFSETQ. Trimming removed 5 bases from V and 4 bases from J, with 15 bases in between. The CDR3 is 14 residues long. The CDR3 loop reads CASSGAGVSTEAFF. In DNA, the CDR3 is TGCGCCAGCAGTGGGGCGGGTGTGAGCACTGAAGCTTTCTTT.

CDR3 nucleotide sequence: TGTGCCAGCAGTCATAGGACAGGGAGGGCCTCTGGAAACACCATATATTTT. The encoded protein is CASSHRTGRASGNTIYF. This chain connects TRBV6-1 to TRBJ1-3; 8 bases are shared with TRBD1. From germline, CDR1 is MNHNS and CDR2 SASEGT. The CDR3 length is 17 residues. V shed 5 bases and J 0 bases; nucleotides not matched to a gene: 9.

This chain connects TRBV6-1 to TRBJ2-3; D perhaps matches TRBD1 (5 bases). CDR3 length: 13 residues. Germline V gene lookup returns CDR1 MNHNS and CDR2 SASEGT. Trimming took 6 bases from V and 10 from J, leaving 17 bases between them. The CDR3 loop is CASRDTLLGAQYF. CDR3 in DNA: TGTGCCAGCAGGGACACTCTCCTAGGTGCGCAGTATTTT.

This clonotype was seen a handful of times. V and J are TRBV4-3 and TRBJ2-3, with D perhaps TRBD2 (7 bases). Germline values: CDR1 LGHNA, CDR2 YSLEER. The V end was cut by 0 bases, the J end by 4 bases, with 11 bases between. CDR3 length: 15 amino acids. CDR3 nucleotides: TGCGCCAGCAGCCAAGATAGGGGGGGCCCAGATACGCAGTATTTT. Translating it yields CASSQDRGGPDTQYF.

This chain joins TRBV29-1 and TRBJ2-7, with 7 bases matching TRBD1. The CDR3 is 13 amino acids. J was trimmed by 3 bases and V by 0 bases; bases with no gene match: 2. The V gene's germline CDR1 is SQVTM and CDR2 ANQGSEA. The CDR3 loop is CSVEDTGDYEQYF. The CDR3 bases are TGCAGCGTTGAAGACACAGGGGACTACGAGCAGTACTTC.

This chain links TRBV11-2 with TRBJ2-5; no clear D gene. The CDR3 is made up of 13 amino acids. From germline, CDR1 is SGHAT and CDR2 FQNNGV. Trimming left V 5 bases short and J 4 bases short, with 11 bases between. The CDR3 spells CASSQSAGETQYF. As DNA, the CDR3 is TGTGCCAGCAGCCAGAGCGCCGGAGAGACCCAGTACTTC.

The genes are TRBV29-1 and TRBJ2-2, with D uncertain. The CDR3 contains 13 residues. Trimming removed 7 bases from V and 3 bases from J, with 12 bases in between. CDR1 SQVTM and CDR2 ANQGSEA come from the germline V gene. The CDR3 spells CSGVADDTGELFF. The DNA for the CDR3 is TGCAGCGGTGTGGCAGACGACACCGGGGAGCTGTTTTTT.

V is TRBV25-1 and J is TRBJ2-6; D could derive from TRBD1 or TRBD2 (6 bases each). CDR3 length: 14 residues. The germline V and J ends were trimmed by 9 bases and 3 bases, with 12 bases remaining between them. The germline CDR1 and CDR2 sequences are MGHDK and SYGVNS. This chain's CDR3 is CASTGAGGANVLTF. The CDR3, as DNA: TGTGCCAGTACGGGGGCGGGTGGGGCCAACGTCCTGACTTTC.

This clonotype has more than one count but fewer than ten. The CDR3 sequence is CSARAGLAGYQETQYF. In DNA form, the CDR3 reads TGCAGTGCTAGAGCAGGACTAGCGGGATACCAAGAGACCCAGTACTTC. The V and J genes are TRBV20-1 and TRBJ2-5, with 12 bases identical to TRBD2. This CDR3 is built from 16 residues. V shed 1 base, J shed 0 bases, and the junction held 3 bases outside the gene matches. Germline-derived CDR1 and CDR2 are DFQATT and SNEGSKA (reference sequence).